The entry below gives a single T cell receptor (beta chain) sequence along with its context. The source of the sample is a study of T cell changes during pregnancy in multiple sclerosis. Germline CDR1 reads SGHDT; CDR2 reads YYEEEE. CDR3 length: 14 residues. Trimming at V came to 7 bases and at J to 4 bases, leaving 10 bases not matched to a gene. Here immunoSEQ multiplex PCR was the method, and the copy in TCRdb shows in-frame clones only, minus some. In the table there are approximately 68,000 clones, around 91% of which are singletons. This specimen was peripheral blood, taken in the third trimester of pregnancy. This TCR was recovered from a female donor in good health, enrolled as a control in a pregnancy study. The chain employs TRBV5-6 and TRBJ1-2, with 7 nucleotides matching TRBD1. CDR3 bases: TGTGCCAGCGTACAGGGGCGGAGGCTCTATGGCTACACCTTC. Its protein product is CASVQGRRLYGYTF.